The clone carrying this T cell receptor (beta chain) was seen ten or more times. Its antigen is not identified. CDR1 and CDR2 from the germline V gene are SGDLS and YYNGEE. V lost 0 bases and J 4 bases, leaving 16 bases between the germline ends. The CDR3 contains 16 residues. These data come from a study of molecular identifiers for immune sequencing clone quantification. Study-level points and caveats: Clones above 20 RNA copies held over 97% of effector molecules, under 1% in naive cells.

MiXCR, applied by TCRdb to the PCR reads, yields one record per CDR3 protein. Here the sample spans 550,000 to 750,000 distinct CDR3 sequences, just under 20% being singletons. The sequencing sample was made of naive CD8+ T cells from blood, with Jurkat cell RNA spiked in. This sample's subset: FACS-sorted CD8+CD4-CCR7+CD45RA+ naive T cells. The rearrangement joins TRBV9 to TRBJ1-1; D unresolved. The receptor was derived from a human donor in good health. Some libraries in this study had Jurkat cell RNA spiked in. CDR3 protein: CASSVVVGQKRTEAFF. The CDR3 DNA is TGTGCCAGCAGCGTAGTGGTCGGTCAGAAACGCACTGAAGCTTTCTTT.